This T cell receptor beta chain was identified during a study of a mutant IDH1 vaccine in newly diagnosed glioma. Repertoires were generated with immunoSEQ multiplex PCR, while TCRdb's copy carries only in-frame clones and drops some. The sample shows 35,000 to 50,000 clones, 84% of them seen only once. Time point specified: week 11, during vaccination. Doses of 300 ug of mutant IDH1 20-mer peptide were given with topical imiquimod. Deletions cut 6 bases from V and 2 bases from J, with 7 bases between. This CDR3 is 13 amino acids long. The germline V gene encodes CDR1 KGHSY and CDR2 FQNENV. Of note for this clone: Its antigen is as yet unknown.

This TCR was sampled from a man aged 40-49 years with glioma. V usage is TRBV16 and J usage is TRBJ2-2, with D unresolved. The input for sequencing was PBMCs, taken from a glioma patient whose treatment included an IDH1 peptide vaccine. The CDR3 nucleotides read TGTGCCAGCAGTCAAAGAAACACCGGGGAGCTGTTTTTT. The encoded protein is CASSQRNTGELFF.